The 25 T cell receptor beta chains listed next were all sequenced from one sample in a study of CD8 T cells in Susac syndrome. Random hexamers primed reverse transcription of roughly 0.45 to 1 ug RNA. TCRdb re-derived calls from the immunoSEQ multiplex PCR reads in MiXCR, one entry per CDR3 protein. The data show 80,000 to 95,000 distinct CDR3 sequences, roughly 94% seen once. The sample was CD8+ T cells from PBMCs. These receptors were taken from a human donor with Susac syndrome.

CDR3 residues: CSVVTGEQYF. CDR3 in DNA: TGCAGCGTTGTAACAGGGGAGCAGTACTTC. This chain links TRBV29-1 with TRBJ2-7; TRBD1 is a possible D gene (6 bases). With 4 bases removed from V and 7 bases from J, the gap between germline ends came to 8 bases. Germline CDR1 reads SQVTM; CDR2 reads ANQGSEA. The CDR3 is 10 residues long.

The V gene is TRBV27, the J gene TRBJ2-2; D gene unclear. Trimming took off 2 bases at V and 4 bases at J, with 2 bases between the two ends. Germline loops: CDR1 MNHEY, CDR2 SMNVEV (reference sequence). The CDR3 is made up of 12 amino acids. In DNA form, the CDR3 reads TGTGCCAGCAGTTTAAGCACCGGGGAGCTGTTTTTT. Amino acids: CASSLSTGELFF.

The chain uses TRBV3-1 and TRBJ2-1; no firm D call. The V end was cut by 0 bases, the J end by 3 bases, with 6 bases between. The CDR3 length is 14 residues. Germline lookup yields CDR1 LGHDT and CDR2 YNNKEL (reference sequence). The CDR3: CASSQDPLYNEQFF. In nucleotides, the CDR3 is TGTGCCAGCAGCCAAGATCCGCTCTACAATGAGCAGTTCTTC.

The V and J genes are TRBV2 and TRBJ1-5; D is ambiguous. The germline V gene has CDR1 SNHLY and CDR2 FYNNEI. The CDR3 loop spans 12 amino acids. V was pared by 0 bases and J by 7 bases, with 4 bases between. Written as DNA, the CDR3 is TGTGCCAGCAGTGAAGCTGACCAGCCCCAGCATTTT. As protein: CASSEADQPQHF.

The chain combines TRBV29-1 with TRBJ2-4; the match to TRBD1 covers 8 bases. The V and J ends lost 6 bases and 7 bases, in that order; junction bases with no gene match: 8. In germline, CDR1 is SQVTM, CDR2 ANQGSEA. The length of the CDR3 is 13 residues. Here the CDR3 reads CSVGTGDLNIQYF. The CDR3, as DNA: TGCAGCGTAGGGACAGGCGACCTTAACATTCAGTACTTC.

The genes are TRBV14 and TRBJ2-1; TRBD2 aligns across 7 bases. CDR1 SGHDN and CDR2 FVKESK come from the germline V gene. This CDR3 has 14 residues. The V segment lost 4 bases and the J segment 8 bases; nucleotides outside the gene matches: 8. The CDR3 nucleotides read TGTGCCAGCAGCCTAAGGGGAGGGGTGCATGAGCAGTTCTTC. Translation: CASSLRGGVHEQFF.

The rearrangement uses TRBV20-1 and TRBJ2-7; no clear D gene. Between the trimmed V and J ends, which lost 1 base and 1 base, there was a span of 8 bases. CDR3 length: 13 amino acids. Looked up from germline, CDR1 is DFQATT and CDR2 is SNEGSKA (reference sequence). Written as DNA, the CDR3 is TGCAGTGCTAGAGGGGCAGTGTCCTACGAGCAGTACTTC. It specifies CSARGAVSYEQYF.

CDR3 sequence: CASSQGYEQYF. The CDR3 DNA follows: TGTGCCAGCAGCCAGGGCTACGAGCAGTACTTC. J is TRBJ2-7 and V is TRBV2, with D perhaps TRBD1 (5 bases). V was clipped by 6 bases and J by 3 bases, with 6 bases between them. This CDR3 is built from 11 residues. CDR1 SNHLY and CDR2 FYNNEI come from the germline V gene.

The chain carries TRBV19 and TRBJ2-1, with a possible D match to TRBD1 (6 bases). The V end was cut by 2 bases, the J end by 7 bases, with 18 bases between. Germline assignment: CDR1 LNHDA and CDR2 SQIVND (reference sequence). There are 16 residues in the CDR3. CDR3 in DNA: TGTGCCAGTAGTATAAGCATGTGGGGGCCGGGGAATGAGCAGTTCTTC. Encoded protein: CASSISMWGPGNEQFF.

J is TRBJ2-3 and V is TRBV6-1, with 12 bases identical to TRBD2. Per the germline V gene, CDR1 is MNHNS and CDR2 is SASEGT. After removal of 6 bases from V and 2 bases from J, the junction contained 6 bases not matched to a gene. The CDR3 spans 16 residues. In DNA form, the CDR3 reads TGTGCCAGCAGCTCACTAGCGGGAGGTGCCACAGATACGCAGTATTTT. Encoded protein: CASSSLAGGATDTQYF.

The chain links TRBV7-9 to TRBJ2-5, with D perhaps matching TRBD1 or TRBD2 (5 bases each). Germline loops: CDR1 SEHNR, CDR2 FQNEAQ (reference sequence). The CDR3 runs 13 residues. The V gene lost 4 bases and the J gene lost 5 bases, with 11 bases spanning the gap. CDR3 sequence reads: CASSSWDDETQYF. The CDR3 nucleotides read TGTGCCAGCAGCTCTTGGGACGATGAGACCCAGTACTTC.

This chain joins TRBV27 and TRBJ2-1, with a tentative D call TRBD1 (5 bases). Germline CDR1 reads MNHEY; CDR2 reads SMNVEV (reference sequence). The V and J ends lost 7 bases and 6 bases respectively, with 13 bases between them. The CDR3 is 13 residues long. CDR3 bases: TGTGCCAGCACCCTCGTTCAGGGCAATGAGCAGTTCTTC. Its translation: CASTLVQGNEQFF.

The chain has TRBV13 and TRBJ1-5, with D uncertain. V shed 4 bases and J shed 3 bases, with 7 bases lying between them. CDR3 size: 13 residues. Germline V gene data show CDR1 as PRHDT and CDR2 as FYEKMQ (reference sequence). This CDR3 reads CASSYTPNQPQHF. The CDR3, as DNA: TGTGCCAGCAGCTACACCCCCAATCAGCCCCAGCATTTT.

The chain has TRBV29-1 and TRBJ1-2, with D tentatively TRBD1 (5 bases). Per the germline V gene, CDR1 is SQVTM and CDR2 is ANQGSEA. The V end lost 5 bases, the J end lost 3 bases, and 13 bases lay between the germline ends. This CDR3 spans 13 amino acids. DNA for the CDR3: TGCAGCGTTCGGGGGACTGGGGACTATGGCTACACCTTC. This gives the protein CSVRGTGDYGYTF.

The chain employs TRBV29-1 and TRBJ2-1; 7 nucleotides line up with TRBD1. Germline trimming cut 4 bases from V and 3 bases from J; bases unmatched to any gene: 9. CDR1 is SQVTM and CDR2 is ANQGSEA in the germline V gene. The CDR3 covers 15 residues. The CDR3 sequence is CSVADRDIFYNEQFF. CDR3 nucleotide sequence: TGCAGCGTTGCCGACAGGGACATTTTCTACAATGAGCAGTTCTTC.

The DNA for the CDR3 is TGTGCCAGCAGTTATGTAACCGACAGGACGAGCTCCTACAATGAGCAGTTCTTC. This codes for CASSYVTDRTSSYNEQFF. This sequence joins TRBV6-5 and TRBJ2-1; D might be TRBD1 (6 bases). This CDR3 is 18 amino acids long. Germline V gene lookup returns CDR1 MNHEY and CDR2 SVGAGI. Trimming took off 3 bases at V and 0 bases at J, with 18 bases between the two ends.

The chain has TRBV4-3 and TRBJ2-1, with D hard to call. V was pared by 1 base and J by 5 bases, with 9 bases between. CDR3 length: 14 amino acids. In germline, CDR1 is LGHNA, CDR2 YSLEER. The CDR3 DNA follows: TGCGCCAGCAGCCAAGGTTCGCTGGACAATGAGCAGTTCTTC. Residues: CASSQGSLDNEQFF.

V and J are TRBV28 and TRBJ2-3; 9 bases match TRBD2. Germline V gene sequence: CDR1 MDHEN, CDR2 SYDVKM. J was trimmed by 3 bases and V by 6 bases; bases with no gene match: 7. CDR3 length: 15 amino acids. CDR3 coding DNA: TGTGCCAGCAGGGGGGTTAGCGGGAGTACAGATACGCAGTATTTT. This encodes CASRGVSGSTDTQYF.

CDR3 sequence (DNA): TGCAGCGTTATGGCGGGAGGGCCACGGAATGAGCAGTTCTTC. Its protein is CSVMAGGPRNEQFF. V and J are TRBV29-1 and TRBJ2-1; TRBD2 matches 9 bases. Germline CDR1 reads SQVTM; CDR2 reads ANQGSEA. The junction had 9 bases not matched to a gene; V was cut back by 5 bases and J by 7 bases. This CDR3 is built from 14 residues.

This clonotype was picked up one time. This chain uses TRBV20-1 with TRBJ2-1; possibly TRBD1 for D (6 bases). Germline CDR1 DFQATT, CDR2 SNEGSKA (reference sequence). The V end was cut by 1 base, the J end by 5 bases, with 21 bases between. CDR3 length: 17 residues. The CDR3 nucleotides are TGCAGTGCTAGAGTACCCCACAGGGTCAGAACGGACAATGAGCAGTTCTTC. As protein: CSARVPHRVRTDNEQFF.

J is TRBJ2-7 and V is TRBV5-1; 9 bases match TRBD2. The CDR3 spans 17 residues. V lost 4 bases to trimming and J lost 2 bases; unmatched junction nucleotides: 13. Per germline, CDR1 SGHRS and CDR2 YFSETQ. The CDR3: CASSDEARLAGPYEQYF. CDR3 sequence (DNA): TGCGCCAGCAGCGACGAAGCGCGGCTAGCGGGGCCCTACGAGCAGTACTTC. Full variable domain (missing parts from reference TRBV5-1 and TRBJ2-7): KAGVTQTPRYLIKTRGQQVTLSCSPISGHRSVSWYQQTPGQGLQFLFEYFSETQRNKGNFPGRFSGRQFSNSRSEMNVSTLELGDSALYLCASSDEARLAGPYEQYFGPGTRLTVT.

In the case of this clonotype: At one of its ends the junction is not consistent with the germline gene, which may arise from a read error. V is TRBV29-1 and J is TRBJ2-3; D is perhaps TRBD2 (5 bases). This CDR3 comprises 8 residues. Germline V gene sequence: CDR1 SQVTM, CDR2 ANQGSEA. In nucleotides, the CDR3 is TGCAGCGTTCCCCTCGGGAATTTT. As protein: CSVPLGNF.

The chain recombines TRBV12-3 or TRBV12-4 with TRBJ2-5; D perhaps matches TRBD2 (6 bases). This CDR3 is 14 amino acids long. Deletions cut 6 bases from V and 4 bases from J, with 15 bases between. The CDR3 reads CASRGARGRETQYF. CDR3 bases: TGTGCCAGCAGGGGAGCCCGGGGGAGAGAGACCCAGTACTTC.

This chain links TRBV29-1 with TRBJ1-1; TRBD1 is a possible D gene (5 bases). V lost 2 bases to trimming and J lost 5 bases, with 12 bases between them. CDR3 length equals 13 residues. In germline, CDR1 is SQVTM, CDR2 ANQGSEA. The CDR3 is CSVERQGGTEAFF. In DNA form, the CDR3 reads TGCAGCGTTGAAAGGCAGGGCGGGACTGAAGCTTTCTTT.

This chain links TRBV2 with TRBJ1-6; D may be TRBD1 (6 bases). Trimming cost V 7 bases and J 7 bases, with 20 bases left between them. This CDR3 is 16 amino acids long. Germline assignment: CDR1 SNHLY and CDR2 FYNNEI. The CDR3 DNA sequence: TGTGCCAGCAATGCGGACCGGGACACATACAATTCACCCCTCCACTTT. It yields the protein CASNADRDTYNSPLHF.